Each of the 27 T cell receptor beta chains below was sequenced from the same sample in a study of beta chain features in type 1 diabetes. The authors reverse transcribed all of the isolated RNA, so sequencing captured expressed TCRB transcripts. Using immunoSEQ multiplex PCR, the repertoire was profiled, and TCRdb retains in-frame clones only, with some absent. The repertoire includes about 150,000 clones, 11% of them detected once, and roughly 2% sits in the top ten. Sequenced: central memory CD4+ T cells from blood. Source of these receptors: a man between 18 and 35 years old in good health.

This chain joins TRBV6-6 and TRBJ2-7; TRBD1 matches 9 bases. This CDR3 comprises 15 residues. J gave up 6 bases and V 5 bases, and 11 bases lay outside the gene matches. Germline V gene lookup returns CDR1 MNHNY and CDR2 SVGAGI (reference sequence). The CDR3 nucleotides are TGTGCCAGCAGTCAACCCTCGGGACAGGGCTCCGAGCAGTACTTC. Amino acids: CASSQPSGQGSEQYF.

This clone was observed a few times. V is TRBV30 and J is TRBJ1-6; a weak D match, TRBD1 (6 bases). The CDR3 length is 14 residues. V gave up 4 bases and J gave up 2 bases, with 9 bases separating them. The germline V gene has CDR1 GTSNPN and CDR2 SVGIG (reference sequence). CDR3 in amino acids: CAWNRAPYNSPLHF. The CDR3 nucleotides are TGTGCCTGGAACAGGGCTCCCTATAATTCACCCCTCCACTTT.

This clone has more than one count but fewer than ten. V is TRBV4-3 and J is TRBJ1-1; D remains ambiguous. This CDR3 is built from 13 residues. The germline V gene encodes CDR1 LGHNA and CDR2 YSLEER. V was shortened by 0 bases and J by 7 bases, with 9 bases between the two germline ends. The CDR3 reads CASSQDRRVEAFF. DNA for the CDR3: TGCGCCAGCAGCCAAGATAGGAGGGTTGAAGCTTTCTTT.

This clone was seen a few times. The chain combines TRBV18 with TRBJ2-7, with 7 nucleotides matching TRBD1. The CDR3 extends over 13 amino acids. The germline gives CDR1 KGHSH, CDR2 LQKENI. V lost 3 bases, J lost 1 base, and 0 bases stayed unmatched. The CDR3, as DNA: TGTGCCAGCTCACCGGGACAGTCCTACGAGCAGTACTTC. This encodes CASSPGQSYEQYF.

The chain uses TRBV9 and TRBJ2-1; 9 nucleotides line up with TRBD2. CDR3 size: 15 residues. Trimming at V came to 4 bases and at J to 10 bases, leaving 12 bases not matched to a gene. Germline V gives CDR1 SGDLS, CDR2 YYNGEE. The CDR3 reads CASSPLAGTRGEQFF. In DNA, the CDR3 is TGTGCCAGCAGCCCCCTAGCGGGGACGCGCGGAGAGCAGTTCTTC.

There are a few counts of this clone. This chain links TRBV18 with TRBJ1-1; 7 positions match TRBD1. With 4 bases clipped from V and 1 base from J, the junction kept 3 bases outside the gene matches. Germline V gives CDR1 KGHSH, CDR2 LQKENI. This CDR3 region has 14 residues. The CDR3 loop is CASSQGQSNTEAFF. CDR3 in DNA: TGTGCCAGCTCACAGGGACAGTCGAACACTGAAGCTTTCTTT.

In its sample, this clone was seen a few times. CDR3 sequence reads: CASSQAADRDYGYTF. CDR3 bases: TGTGCCAGCAGCCAAGCTGCGGACAGGGACTATGGCTACACCTTC. The rearrangement links TRBV4-2 to TRBJ1-2; 8 nucleotides match TRBD1. With V trimmed by 1 base and J by 3 bases, 4 bases remained unmatched. The CDR3 has 15 residues. Germline V gene lookup returns CDR1 LGHNA and CDR2 YNFKEQ.

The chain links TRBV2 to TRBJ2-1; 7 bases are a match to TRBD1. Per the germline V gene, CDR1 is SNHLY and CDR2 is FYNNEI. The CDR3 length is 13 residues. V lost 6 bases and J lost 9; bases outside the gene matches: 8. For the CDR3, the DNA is TGTGCCAGCAGCTCGACAGGGAACGGTGAGCAGTTCTTC. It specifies CASSSTGNGEQFF.

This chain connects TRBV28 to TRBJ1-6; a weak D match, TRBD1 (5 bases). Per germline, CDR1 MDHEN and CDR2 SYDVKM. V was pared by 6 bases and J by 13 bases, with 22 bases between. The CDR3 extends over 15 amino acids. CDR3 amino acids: CASSPSRGLSSPLHF. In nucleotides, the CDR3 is TGTGCCAGCAGCCCATCGAGGGGCCTTTCCTCGCCCCTCCACTTT.

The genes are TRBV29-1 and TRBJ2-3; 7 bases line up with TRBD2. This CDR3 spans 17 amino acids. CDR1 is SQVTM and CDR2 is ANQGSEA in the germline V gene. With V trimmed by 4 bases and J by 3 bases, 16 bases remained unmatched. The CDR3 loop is CSVGRPPSGARTDTQYF. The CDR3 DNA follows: TGCAGCGTTGGCCGCCCCCCTAGCGGAGCGAGGACAGATACGCAGTATTTT.

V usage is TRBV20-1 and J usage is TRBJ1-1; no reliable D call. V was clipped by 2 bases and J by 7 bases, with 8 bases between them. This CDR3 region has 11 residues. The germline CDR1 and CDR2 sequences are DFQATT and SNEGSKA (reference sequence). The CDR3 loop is CSARHLLEAFF. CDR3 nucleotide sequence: TGCAGTGCTAGACACTTACTTGAAGCTTTCTTT.

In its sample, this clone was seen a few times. The CDR3 DNA follows: TGTGCCAGCAGCTTAATACCCGGACAGGGAAATGAGCAGTTCTTC. The encoded protein is CASSLIPGQGNEQFF. The J gene is TRBJ2-1, the V gene TRBV7-9; 8 bases are shared with TRBD1. There are 15 residues in the CDR3. V shed 2 bases, J shed 7 bases, and the junction held 7 bases outside the gene matches. Germline values: CDR1 SEHNR, CDR2 FQNEAQ (reference sequence).

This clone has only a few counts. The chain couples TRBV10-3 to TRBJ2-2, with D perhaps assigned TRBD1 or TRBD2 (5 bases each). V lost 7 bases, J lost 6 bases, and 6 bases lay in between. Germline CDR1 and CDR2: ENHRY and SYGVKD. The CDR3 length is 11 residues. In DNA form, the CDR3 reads TGTGCCATCATGGGGGCCGGGGAGCTGTTTTTT. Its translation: CAIMGAGELFF.

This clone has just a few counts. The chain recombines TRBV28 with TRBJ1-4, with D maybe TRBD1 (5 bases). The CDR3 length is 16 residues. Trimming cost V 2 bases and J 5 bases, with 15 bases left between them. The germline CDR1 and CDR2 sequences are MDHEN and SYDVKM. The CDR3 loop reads CASSLEGTAVNEKLFF. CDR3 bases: TGTGCCAGCAGTTTAGAGGGGACCGCCGTGAATGAAAAACTGTTTTTT.

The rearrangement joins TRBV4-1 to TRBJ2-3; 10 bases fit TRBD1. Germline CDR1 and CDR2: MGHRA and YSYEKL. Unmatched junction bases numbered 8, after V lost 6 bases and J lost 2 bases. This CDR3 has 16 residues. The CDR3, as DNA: TGCGCCAGCAGTCAGAGGACAGGGGGAAACACAGATACGCAGTATTTT. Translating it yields CASSQRTGGNTDTQYF.

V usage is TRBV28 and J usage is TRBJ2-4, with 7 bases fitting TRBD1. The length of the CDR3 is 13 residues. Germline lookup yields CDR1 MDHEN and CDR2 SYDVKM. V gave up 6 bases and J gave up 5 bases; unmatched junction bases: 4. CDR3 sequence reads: CASSGQAQNIQYF. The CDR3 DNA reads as TGTGCCAGCAGCGGACAGGCCCAAAACATTCAGTACTTC.

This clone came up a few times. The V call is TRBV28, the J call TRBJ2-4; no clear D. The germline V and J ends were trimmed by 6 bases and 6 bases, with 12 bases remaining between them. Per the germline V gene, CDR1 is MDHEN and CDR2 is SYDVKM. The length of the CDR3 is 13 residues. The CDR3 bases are TGTGCCAGCAGCACCCCACCTGGAAACATTCAGTACTTC. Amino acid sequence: CASSTPPGNIQYF.

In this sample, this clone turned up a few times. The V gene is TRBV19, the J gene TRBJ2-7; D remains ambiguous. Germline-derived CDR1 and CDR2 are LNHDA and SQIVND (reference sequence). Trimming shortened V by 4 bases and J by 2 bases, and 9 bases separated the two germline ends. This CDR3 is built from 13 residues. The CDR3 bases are TGTGCCAGTAGTAACCGGGCCCCCTACGAGCAGTACTTC. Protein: CASSNRAPYEQYF.

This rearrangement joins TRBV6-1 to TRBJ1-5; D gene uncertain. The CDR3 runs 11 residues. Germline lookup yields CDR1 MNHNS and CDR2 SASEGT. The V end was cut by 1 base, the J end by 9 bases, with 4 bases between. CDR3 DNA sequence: TGTGCCAGCAGTGAAGAACGGCCCCAGCATTTT. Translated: CASSEERPQHF.

CDR3 nucleotide sequence: TGTGCCAGCAGCCCGCACCGCCCCGGGACAGGGAACACCGGGGAGCTGTTTTTT. Translated: CASSPHRPGTGNTGELFF. The chain combines TRBV14 with TRBJ2-2; 8 nucleotides match TRBD1. The length of the CDR3 is 18 residues. With V trimmed by 4 bases and J by 1 base, 11 bases remained unmatched. The germline V gene has CDR1 SGHDN and CDR2 FVKESK.

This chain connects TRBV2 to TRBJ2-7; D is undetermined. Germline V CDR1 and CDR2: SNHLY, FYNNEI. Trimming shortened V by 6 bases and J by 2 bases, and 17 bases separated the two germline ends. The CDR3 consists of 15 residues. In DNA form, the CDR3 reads TGTGCCAGCAGCGCACAAGGGCTGGGGACCTACGAGCAGTACTTC. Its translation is CASSAQGLGTYEQYF.

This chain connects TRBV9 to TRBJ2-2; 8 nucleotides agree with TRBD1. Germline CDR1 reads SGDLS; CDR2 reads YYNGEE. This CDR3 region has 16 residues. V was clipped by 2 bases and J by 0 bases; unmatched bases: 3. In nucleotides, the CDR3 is TGTGCCAGCAGCGTCCAGGGGGCGCCGAACACCGGGGAGCTGTTTTTT. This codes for CASSVQGAPNTGELFF.

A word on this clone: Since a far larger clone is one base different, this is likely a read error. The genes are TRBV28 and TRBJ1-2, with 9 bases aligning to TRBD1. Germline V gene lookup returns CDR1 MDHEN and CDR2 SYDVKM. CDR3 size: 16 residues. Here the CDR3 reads CARRNTGTGYSYGYTF. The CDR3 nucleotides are TGTGCCCGCAGGAACACCGGGACAGGGTATAGCTATGGCTACACCTTC.

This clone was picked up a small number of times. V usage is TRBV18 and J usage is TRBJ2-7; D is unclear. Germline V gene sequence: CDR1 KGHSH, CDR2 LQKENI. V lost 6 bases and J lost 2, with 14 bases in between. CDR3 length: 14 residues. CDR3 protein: CASSNLVNPYEQYF. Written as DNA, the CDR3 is TGTGCCAGCTCGAACCTCGTAAATCCCTACGAGCAGTACTTC. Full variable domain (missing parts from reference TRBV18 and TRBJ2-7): NAGVMQNPRHLVRRRGQEARLRCSPMKGHSHVYWYRQLPEEGLKFMVYLQKENIIDESGMPKERFSAEFPKEGPSILRIQQVVRGDSAAYFCASSNLVNPYEQYFGPGTRLTVT.

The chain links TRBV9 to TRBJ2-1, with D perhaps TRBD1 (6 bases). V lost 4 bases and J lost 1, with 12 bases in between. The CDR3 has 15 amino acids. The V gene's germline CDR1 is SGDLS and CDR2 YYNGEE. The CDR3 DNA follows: TGTGCCAGCAGCCTCTCAGGGGAGTCCTACAATGAGCAGTTCTTC. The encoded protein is CASSLSGESYNEQFF.

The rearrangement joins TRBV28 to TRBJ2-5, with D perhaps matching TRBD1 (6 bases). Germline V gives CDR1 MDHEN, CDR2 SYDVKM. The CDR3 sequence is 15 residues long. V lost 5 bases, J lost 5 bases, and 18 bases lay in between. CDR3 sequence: CASSTTQQGQETQYF. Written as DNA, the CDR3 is TGTGCCAGCAGTACAACCCAGCAGGGGCAGGAGACCCAGTACTTC.

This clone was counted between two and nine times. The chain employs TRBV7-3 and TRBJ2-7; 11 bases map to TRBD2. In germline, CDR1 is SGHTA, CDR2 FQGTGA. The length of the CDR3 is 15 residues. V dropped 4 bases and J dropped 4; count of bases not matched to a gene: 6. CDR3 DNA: TGTGCCAGCAGCTATTCGGGGACTAGCGGTTACGAGCAGTACTTC. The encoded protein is CASSYSGTSGYEQYF.